This record looks at one T cell receptor beta chain sequence and its context. Its antigen is unknown. These data are taken from a study of a mutant IDH1 vaccine in newly diagnosed glioma. Across the whole study: Mean patient age was approximately 39 years; roughly 62% were male and roughly 38% female. Beforehand, treatment had been radiotherapy, temozolomide, or both; the majority received both.

Study-level points and caveats: Pseudoprogression apparently tracked independently of changes in top peripheral T cell clonotypes.

Libraries were prepared by immunoSEQ multiplex PCR; TCRdb keeps only in-frame clonotypes and omits some of them. The sample shows nearly 70,000 clones, 79% of them seen only once. Time point of the sample: baseline, week 1 (first vaccination visit). Documented treatment: pre-vaccination baseline after standard-of-care therapy. Source: PBMCs, taken from a glioma patient treated with radiotherapy, temozolomide or both. This receptor was taken from a man aged 45-65 years with glioma.

The CDR3 sequence: CAWSTGTGNTGELFF. The CDR3 nucleotides are TGTGCCTGGAGCACCGGGACAGGGAACACCGGGGAGCTGTTTTTT. This sequence joins TRBV30 and TRBJ2-2, with 8 bases lining up with TRBD1. The germline V gene has CDR1 GTSNPN and CDR2 SVGIG (reference sequence). J was trimmed by 1 base and V by 3 bases; bases with no gene match: 4. The CDR3 loop spans 15 amino acids.